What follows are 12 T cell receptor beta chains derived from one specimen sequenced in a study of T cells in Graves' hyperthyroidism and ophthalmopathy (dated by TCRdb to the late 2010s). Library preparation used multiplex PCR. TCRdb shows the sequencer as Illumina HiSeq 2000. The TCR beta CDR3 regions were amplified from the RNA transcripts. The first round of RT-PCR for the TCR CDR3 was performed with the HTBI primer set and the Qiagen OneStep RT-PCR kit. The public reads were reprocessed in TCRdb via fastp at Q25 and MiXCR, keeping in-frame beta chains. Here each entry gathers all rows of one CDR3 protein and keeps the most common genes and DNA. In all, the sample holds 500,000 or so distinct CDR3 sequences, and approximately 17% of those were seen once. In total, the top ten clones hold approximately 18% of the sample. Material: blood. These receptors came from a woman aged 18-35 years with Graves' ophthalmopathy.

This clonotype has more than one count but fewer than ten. CDR3 DNA sequence: TGTGCCAGCAGCTCCTCGGACCTCAGAGAGACCCAGTACTTC. It translates to CASSSSDLRETQYF. The gene calls are TRBV11-2 and TRBJ2-5; D is uncertain. V dropped 4 bases and J dropped 4 bases, with 13 bases sitting between them. Germline CDR1 SGHAT, CDR2 FQNNGV. This CDR3 is built from 14 residues.

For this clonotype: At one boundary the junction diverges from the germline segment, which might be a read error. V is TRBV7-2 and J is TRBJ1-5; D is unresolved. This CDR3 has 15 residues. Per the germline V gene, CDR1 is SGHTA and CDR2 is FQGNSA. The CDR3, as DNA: TGTGCCAGCAGATTAGATGGTCATCGCAATCGGCCCCAGCATTTT. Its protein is CASRLDGHRNRPQHF.

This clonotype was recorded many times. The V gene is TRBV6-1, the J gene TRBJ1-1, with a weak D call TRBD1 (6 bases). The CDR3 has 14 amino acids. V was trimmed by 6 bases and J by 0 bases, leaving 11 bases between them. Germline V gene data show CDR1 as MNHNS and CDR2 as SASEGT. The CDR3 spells CASRPGTLNTEAFF. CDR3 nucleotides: TGTGCCAGCAGGCCCGGGACATTGAACACTGAAGCTTTCTTT.

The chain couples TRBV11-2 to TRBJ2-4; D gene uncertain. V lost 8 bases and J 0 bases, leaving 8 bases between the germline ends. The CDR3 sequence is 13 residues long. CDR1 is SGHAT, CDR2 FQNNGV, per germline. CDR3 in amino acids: CASRLLAKNIQYF. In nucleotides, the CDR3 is TGTGCCAGCCGGCTCCTAGCCAAAAACATTCAGTACTTC.

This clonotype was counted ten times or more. The CDR3 is CASSTTADTQYF. The DNA of the CDR3 is TGTGCCAGCTCGACCACCGCAGATACGCAGTATTTT. The chain couples TRBV18 to TRBJ2-3; the D is unclear. Trimming cost V 6 bases and J 4 bases, with 8 bases left between them. The germline CDR1 and CDR2 sequences are KGHSH and LQKENI. CDR3 length equals 12 residues.

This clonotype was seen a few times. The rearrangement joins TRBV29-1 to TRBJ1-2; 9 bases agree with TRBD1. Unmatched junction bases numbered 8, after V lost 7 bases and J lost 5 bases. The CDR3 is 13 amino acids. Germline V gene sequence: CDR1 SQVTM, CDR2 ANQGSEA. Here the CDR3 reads CSDSTGTGYGYTF. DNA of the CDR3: TGCAGCGACTCGACCGGGACAGGGTATGGCTACACCTTC.

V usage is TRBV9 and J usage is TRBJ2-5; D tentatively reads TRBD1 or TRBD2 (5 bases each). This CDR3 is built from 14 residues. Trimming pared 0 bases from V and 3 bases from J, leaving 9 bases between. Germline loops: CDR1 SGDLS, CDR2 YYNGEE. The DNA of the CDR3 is TGTGCCAGCAGCGTAGAAGGGACGAAAGAGACCCAGTACTTC. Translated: CASSVEGTKETQYF.

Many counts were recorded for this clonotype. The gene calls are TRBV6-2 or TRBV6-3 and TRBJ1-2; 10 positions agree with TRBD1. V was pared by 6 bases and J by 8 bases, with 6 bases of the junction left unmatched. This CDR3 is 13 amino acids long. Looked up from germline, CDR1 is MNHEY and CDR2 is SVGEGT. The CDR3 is CASSPGTGAGYTF. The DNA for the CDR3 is TGTGCCAGCAGCCCCGGGACAGGGGCCGGCTACACCTTC.

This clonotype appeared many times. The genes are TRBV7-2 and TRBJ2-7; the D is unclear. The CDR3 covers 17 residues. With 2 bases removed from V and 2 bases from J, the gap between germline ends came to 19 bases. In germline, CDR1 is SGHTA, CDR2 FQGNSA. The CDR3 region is CASSLTPGRLDPYEQYF. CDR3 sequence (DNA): TGTGCCAGCAGCTTAACACCCGGACGACTGGACCCCTACGAGCAGTACTTC.

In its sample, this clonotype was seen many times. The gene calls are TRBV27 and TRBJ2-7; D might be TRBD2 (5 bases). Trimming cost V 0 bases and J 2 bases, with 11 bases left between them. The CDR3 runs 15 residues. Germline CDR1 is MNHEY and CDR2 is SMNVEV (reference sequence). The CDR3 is CASSLSGVAAYEQYF. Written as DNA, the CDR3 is TGTGCCAGCAGTTTATCGGGAGTAGCAGCCTACGAGCAGTACTTC.

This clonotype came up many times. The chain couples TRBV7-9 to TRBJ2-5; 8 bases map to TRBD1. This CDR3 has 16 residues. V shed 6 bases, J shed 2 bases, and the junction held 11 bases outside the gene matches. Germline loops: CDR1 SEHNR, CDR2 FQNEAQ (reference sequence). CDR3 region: CASRPARTGPQETQYF. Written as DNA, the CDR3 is TGTGCCAGCAGGCCCGCCCGGACAGGGCCGCAAGAGACCCAGTACTTC.

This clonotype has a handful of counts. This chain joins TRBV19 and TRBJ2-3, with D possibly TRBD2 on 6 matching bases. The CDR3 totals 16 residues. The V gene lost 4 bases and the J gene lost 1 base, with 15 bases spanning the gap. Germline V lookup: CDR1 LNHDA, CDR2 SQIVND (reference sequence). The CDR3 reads CASSKNRDWRTDTQYF. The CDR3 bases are TGTGCCAGTAGTAAAAACCGGGACTGGCGCACAGATACGCAGTATTTT. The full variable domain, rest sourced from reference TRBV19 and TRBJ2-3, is DGGITQSPKYLFRKEGQNVTLSCEQNLNHDAMYWYRQDPGQGLRLIYYSQIVNDFQKGDIAEGYSVSREKKESFPLTVTSAQKNPTAFYLCASSKNRDWRTDTQYFGPGTRLTVL.